These 24 T cell receptor beta chains came from one sample sequenced in a study of cytomegalovirus exposure and HLA in healthy donors. PCR involved 60 Vbeta and 13 Jbeta primers. Libraries were prepared by immunoSEQ multiplex PCR; TCRdb keeps only in-frame clonotypes and omits some of them. The top ten hold roughly 2.3% of the sample, which has a few hundred thousand clones, about 87% seen once. Sequenced input: PBMCs. The receptors were sampled from a woman aged 18-35 years in good health and CMV-seronegative.

This rearrangement joins TRBV6-6 to TRBJ1-5; D is unresolved. The CDR3 covers 14 residues. V was trimmed by 6 bases and J by 4 bases, leaving 13 bases between them. CDR1 is MNHNY and CDR2 is SVGAGI in the germline V gene (reference sequence). The chain's CDR3 is CASSLDEANQPQHF. For the CDR3, the DNA is TGTGCCAGCAGCTTAGACGAGGCAAATCAGCCCCAGCATTTT.

This clone was counted a single time. The chain is built from TRBV19 and TRBJ1-1, with unresolved D. V was trimmed by 3 bases and J by 5 bases, leaving 13 bases between them. The CDR3 runs to 14 residues. Per germline, CDR1 LNHDA and CDR2 SQIVND (reference sequence). CDR3 amino acids: CASSMRGLVTEAFF. The CDR3 nucleotides are TGTGCCAGTAGTATGCGGGGTTTAGTGACTGAAGCTTTCTTT.

Comments on this clone: Other DNA sequences in the same sample also yield this CDR3. V is TRBV19 and J is TRBJ2-1; 10 positions agree with TRBD2. Unmatched junction bases numbered 1, after V lost 3 bases and J lost 2 bases. CDR1 and CDR2 (germline): LNHDA, SQIVND (reference sequence). This CDR3 has 15 residues. Written as DNA, the CDR3 is TGTGCCAGTAGTATCAGCGGGGGGGCCTACAATGAGCAGTTCTTC. It translates to CASSISGGAYNEQFF.

The chain couples TRBV7-9 to TRBJ1-4, with D unclear. Trimming removed 5 bases at V and 8 bases at J, with 12 bases between. There are 13 residues in the CDR3. CDR1 is SEHNR, CDR2 FQNEAQ, per germline (reference sequence). The CDR3 sequence is CASSPLNREKLFF. The CDR3 nucleotides are TGTGCCAGCAGCCCCCTAAACCGGGAAAAACTGTTTTTT.

The chain carries TRBV5-1 and TRBJ2-1; 10 bases map to TRBD2. CDR1 is SGHRS and CDR2 is YFSETQ in the germline V gene. The CDR3 is 17 residues long. Trimming cost V 1 base and J 2 bases; bases outside gene matches: 6. CDR3 residues: CASSLKSGGATYNEQFF. CDR3 sequence (DNA): TGCGCCAGCAGCTTGAAGAGCGGGGGGGCCACCTACAATGAGCAGTTCTTC.

The rearrangement joins TRBV5-1 to TRBJ1-2; D remains unclear. CDR1 is SGHRS and CDR2 is YFSETQ in the germline V gene. V gave up 4 bases and J gave up 2 bases, with 9 bases separating them. The CDR3 contains 13 residues. The CDR3 sequence: CASSVDLNYGYTF. The CDR3 bases are TGCGCCAGCAGCGTCGACTTAAACTATGGCTACACCTTC. Drawing the rest from reference TRBV5-1 and TRBJ1-2, the complete variable domain is KAGVTQTPRYLIKTRGQQVTLSCSPISGHRSVSWYQQTPGQGLQFLFEYFSETQRNKGNFPGRFSGRQFSNSRSEMNVSTLELGDSALYLCASSVDLNYGYTFGSGTRLTVV.

The chain combines TRBV18 with TRBJ2-7, with 9 bases lining up with TRBD1. The CDR3 has 16 amino acids. V was clipped by 3 bases and J by 1 base; unmatched bases: 7. Germline V gives CDR1 KGHSH, CDR2 LQKENI. The CDR3 DNA reads TGTGCCAGCTCACCTAGGGACAGGGCCCTATCCTACGAGCAGTACTTC. Its protein is CASSPRDRALSYEQYF. Filled out from reference TRBV18 and TRBJ2-7, the complete variable domain reads NAGVMQNPRHLVRRRGQEARLRCSPMKGHSHVYWYRQLPEEGLKFMVYLQKENIIDESGMPKERFSAEFPKEGPSILRIQQVVRGDSAAYFCASSPRDRALSYEQYFGPGTRLTVT.

CDR3 in DNA: TGTGCCAGCTCACCACCGACATCCTACGAGCAGTACTTC. Amino acid sequence: CASSPPTSYEQYF. The chain combines TRBV18 with TRBJ2-7; unclear D gene. V was clipped by 0 bases and J by 1 base, with 4 bases between them. Germline CDR1 KGHSH, CDR2 LQKENI. The CDR3 loop spans 13 amino acids.

This clone came up a few times. The chain joins TRBV7-9 to TRBJ2-1; 9 positions match TRBD2. In germline, CDR1 is SEHNR, CDR2 FQNEAQ (reference sequence). CDR3 size: 16 residues. V lost 1 base to trimming and J lost 7 bases; unmatched junction nucleotides: 8. In nucleotides, the CDR3 is TGTGCCAGCAGCTTAGGGCGGGGCGGGGGGGCAAATGAGCAGTTCTTC. Its translation: CASSLGRGGGANEQFF. Combining the CDR3 with reference TRBV7-9 and TRBJ2-1 gives the whole variable domain DTGVSQNPRHKITKRGQNVTFRCDPISEHNRLYWYRQTLGQGPEFLTYFQNEAQLEKSRLLSDRFSAERPKGSFSTLEIQRTEQGDSAMYLCASSLGRGGGANEQFFGPGTRLTVL.

This chain links TRBV12-5 with TRBJ1-2; weak D call: TRBD1 (6 bases). Trimming left V 1 base short and J 12 bases short, with 18 bases between. The CDR3 extends over 14 amino acids. Germline CDR1 LGHNT, CDR2 FRNRAP. Here the CDR3 reads CASGLDGGGRPNTF. The CDR3 DNA is TGTGCTAGTGGTTTGGACGGGGGCGGGAGGCCCAACACCTTC.

This clone came up once. This CDR3 fails to terminate in the conserved phenylalanine or tryptophan, so it likely reflects a read error. The chain uses TRBV4-1 and TRBJ2-7, with 10 nucleotides matching TRBD2. V lost 1 base, J lost 1 base, and 1 base stayed unmatched. This CDR3 region has 15 residues. Germline V lookup: CDR1 MGHRA, CDR2 YSYEKL. For the CDR3, the DNA is TGCGCCAGCAGCCAAGCACTAGCGGGGTCCTACGAGCAGTACCTC. It codes for CASSQALAGSYEQYL.

This clone is a singleton in its sample. V usage is TRBV13 and J usage is TRBJ2-3; 14 positions agree with TRBD2. The V and J ends lost 3 bases and 0 bases, in that order; junction bases with no gene match: 5. The germline CDR1 and CDR2 sequences are PRHDT and FYEKMQ (reference sequence). The CDR3 is 18 amino acids. CDR3 in DNA: TGTGCCAGCAGCTTGGGGACTAGCGGGGGACTTAGCACAGATACGCAGTATTTT. Translated: CASSLGTSGGLSTDTQYF.

The rearrangement joins TRBV4-1 to TRBJ2-7, with 9 positions matching TRBD2. V shed 4 bases, J shed 4 bases, and the junction held 8 bases outside the gene matches. The CDR3 has 15 amino acids. The V gene's germline CDR1 is MGHRA and CDR2 YSYEKL. CDR3 residues: CASSRGSGGTYEQYF. The CDR3 DNA reads as TGCGCCAGCAGCCGTGGTAGCGGGGGCACTTACGAGCAGTACTTC.

The gene calls are TRBV11-3 and TRBJ2-3, with D possibly being TRBD2 (6 bases). The V and J ends lost 2 bases and 0 bases respectively, with 18 bases between them. The CDR3 is 18 residues long. Germline-derived CDR1 and CDR2 are SGHNT and YENEEA. The CDR3 bases are TGTGCCAGCAGCTTAAATCCGCGGGGACCACCTAGCACAGATACGCAGTATTTT. The encoded protein is CASSLNPRGPPSTDTQYF.

The genes are TRBV21-1 and TRBJ2-2; the table's D call TRBD1 went unverified against the DNA. TRBV21-1 corresponds to a pseudogene. The length of the CDR3 is 16 residues. The CDR3: CASSIDQKKNTGELFF. CDR3 DNA sequence: TGTGCCAGCAGCATCGATCAGAAAAAGAACACCGGGGAGCTGTTTTTT.

The chain has TRBV14 and TRBJ1-2; D is possibly TRBD1 (5 bases). The CDR3 has 16 residues. V gave up 4 bases and J gave up 8 bases, with 23 bases separating them. The germline gives CDR1 SGHDN, CDR2 FVKESK. CDR3 DNA: TGTGCCAGCAGCCTACGAAGGGGCCCGGGAGTGGAGGGCTACACCTTC. It encodes CASSLRRGPGVEGYTF.

V usage is TRBV19 and J usage is TRBJ2-5; D may be TRBD1 (6 bases). V lost 3 bases, J lost 7 bases, and 12 bases lay in between. CDR3 length: 13 residues. Germline V CDR1 and CDR2: LNHDA, SQIVND (reference sequence). CDR3 bases: TGTGCCAGTAGTATTACAGGGCCGGGGACCCAGTACTTC. This codes for CASSITGPGTQYF.

V usage is TRBV30 and J usage is TRBJ2-5; D is uncertain. The CDR3 length is 12 residues. Germline V CDR1 and CDR2: GTSNPN, SVGIG (reference sequence). V lost 5 bases and J 5 bases, leaving 12 bases between the germline ends. CDR3: CAWEVSDETQYF. CDR3 in DNA: TGTGCCTGGGAGGTCTCAGATGAGACCCAGTACTTC.

CDR3 sequence reads: CASSPIPPWRGEEETQYF. The CDR3 DNA is TGTGCCAGCAGTCCCATCCCTCCTTGGCGGGGGGAGGAAGAGACCCAGTACTTC. This chain connects TRBV14 to TRBJ2-5; TRBD2 matches at 8 bases. In germline, CDR1 is SGHDN, CDR2 FVKESK. J lost 3 bases, V lost 6 bases, and 18 bases had no gene match. The CDR3 extends over 18 amino acids.

V usage is TRBV7-2 and J usage is TRBJ2-5; 10 nucleotides match TRBD2. CDR3 size: 14 residues. The V gene's germline CDR1 is SGHTA and CDR2 FQGNSA. Trimming cost V 5 bases and J 4 bases; bases outside gene matches: 4. In DNA form, the CDR3 reads TGTGCCAGCAGCCGAGCGGGGGGGCGAGAGACCCAGTACTTC. It translates to CASSRAGGRETQYF.

The table lists this clone with a count of one. A junction end diverges from the germline sequence, so it may reflect a read error. V and J are TRBV7-7 and TRBJ2-5; D may be TRBD1 (5 bases). Per the germline V gene, CDR1 is SSHAT and CDR2 is FNYEAQ (reference sequence). The CDR3 runs 14 residues. In nucleotides, the CDR3 is TGTGCTAGCAGCTCGCTAGGGGTTCAAGAGACCCAGTACTTC. Translated: CASSSLGVQETQYF. The complete variable domain, with remaining parts taken from reference TRBV7-7 and TRBJ2-5, reads GAGVSQSPRYKVTKRGQDVTLRCDPISSHATLYWYQQALGQGPEFLTYFNYEAQPDKSGLPSDRFSAERPEGSISTLTIQRTEQRDSAMYRCASSSLGVQETQYFGPGTRLLVL.

In DNA, the CDR3 is TGTGCCAGCAGTGGGACTAGCGGGGGGGCCTACGAGCAGTACTTC. Translation: CASSGTSGGAYEQYF. The chain recombines TRBV6-5 with TRBJ2-7; 16 nucleotides line up with TRBD2. The CDR3 runs 15 residues. From germline, CDR1 is MNHEY and CDR2 SVGAGI. V was clipped by 5 bases and J by 2 bases; unmatched bases: 0.

The CDR3, as DNA: TGCGCCAGCAGTGAGTCGACTGGGGACTTGGGCACTGAAGCTTTCTTT. Translating gives CASSESTGDLGTEAFF. This rearrangement joins TRBV10-2 to TRBJ1-1, with D possibly TRBD1 on 5 matching bases. This CDR3 has 16 amino acids. Per germline, CDR1 WSHSY and CDR2 SAAADI. V gave up 0 bases and J gave up 4 bases, with 15 bases separating them.

The chain employs TRBV5-1 and TRBJ1-3; D gene ambiguous. V lost 3 bases and J lost 0, with 13 bases in between. The germline V gene encodes CDR1 SGHRS and CDR2 YFSETQ. There are 16 residues in the CDR3. CDR3 DNA sequence: TGCGCCAGCAGCTCATCCGCCCCCTACTCTGGAAACACCATATATTTT. Translated: CASSSSAPYSGNTIYF.